This TCR beta chain was sequenced during a study of control samples from healthy donors and cancer patients. CDR3 length equals 18 residues. In germline, CDR1 is SGHRS, CDR2 YFSETQ. V was pared by 4 bases and J by 4 bases, with 23 bases between. Profiling relied on immunoSEQ multiplex PCR, and the TCRdb table lists in-frame clones only, not all of them. The table includes about 160,000 clones, roughly 90% detected once. This clonotype originated in a man younger than 40 in good health. This chain joins TRBV5-1 and TRBJ2-2, with D perhaps matching TRBD1 (6 bases). Input material: blood. CDR3 bases: TGCGCCAGCAGCGCGACGGTAATGGGGGCCCCCGGCACCGGGGAGCTGTTTTTT. It codes for CASSATVMGAPGTGELFF. The variable domain in full, completed from reference TRBV5-1 and TRBJ2-2, reads KAGVTQTPRYLIKTRGQQVTLSCSPISGHRSVSWYQQTPGQGLQFLFEYFSETQRNKGNFPGRFSGRQFSNSRSEMNVSTLELGDSALYLCASSATVMGAPGTGELFFGEGSRLTVL.